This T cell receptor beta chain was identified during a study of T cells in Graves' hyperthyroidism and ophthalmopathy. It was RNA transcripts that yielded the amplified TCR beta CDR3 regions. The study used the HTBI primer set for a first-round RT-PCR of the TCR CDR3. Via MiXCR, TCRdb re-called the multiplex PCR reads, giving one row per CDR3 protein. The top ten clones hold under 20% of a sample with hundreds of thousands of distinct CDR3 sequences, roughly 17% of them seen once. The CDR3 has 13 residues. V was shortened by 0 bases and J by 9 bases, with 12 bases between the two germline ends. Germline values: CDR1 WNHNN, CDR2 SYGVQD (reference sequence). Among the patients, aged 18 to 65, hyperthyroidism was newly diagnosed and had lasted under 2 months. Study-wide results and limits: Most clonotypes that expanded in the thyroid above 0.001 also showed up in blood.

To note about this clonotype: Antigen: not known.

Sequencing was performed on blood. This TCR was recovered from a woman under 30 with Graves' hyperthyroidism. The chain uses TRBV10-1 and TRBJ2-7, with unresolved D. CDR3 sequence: CASSESNPFGQYF. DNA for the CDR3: TGCGCCAGCAGTGAGTCGAACCCGTTTGGGCAGTACTTC.